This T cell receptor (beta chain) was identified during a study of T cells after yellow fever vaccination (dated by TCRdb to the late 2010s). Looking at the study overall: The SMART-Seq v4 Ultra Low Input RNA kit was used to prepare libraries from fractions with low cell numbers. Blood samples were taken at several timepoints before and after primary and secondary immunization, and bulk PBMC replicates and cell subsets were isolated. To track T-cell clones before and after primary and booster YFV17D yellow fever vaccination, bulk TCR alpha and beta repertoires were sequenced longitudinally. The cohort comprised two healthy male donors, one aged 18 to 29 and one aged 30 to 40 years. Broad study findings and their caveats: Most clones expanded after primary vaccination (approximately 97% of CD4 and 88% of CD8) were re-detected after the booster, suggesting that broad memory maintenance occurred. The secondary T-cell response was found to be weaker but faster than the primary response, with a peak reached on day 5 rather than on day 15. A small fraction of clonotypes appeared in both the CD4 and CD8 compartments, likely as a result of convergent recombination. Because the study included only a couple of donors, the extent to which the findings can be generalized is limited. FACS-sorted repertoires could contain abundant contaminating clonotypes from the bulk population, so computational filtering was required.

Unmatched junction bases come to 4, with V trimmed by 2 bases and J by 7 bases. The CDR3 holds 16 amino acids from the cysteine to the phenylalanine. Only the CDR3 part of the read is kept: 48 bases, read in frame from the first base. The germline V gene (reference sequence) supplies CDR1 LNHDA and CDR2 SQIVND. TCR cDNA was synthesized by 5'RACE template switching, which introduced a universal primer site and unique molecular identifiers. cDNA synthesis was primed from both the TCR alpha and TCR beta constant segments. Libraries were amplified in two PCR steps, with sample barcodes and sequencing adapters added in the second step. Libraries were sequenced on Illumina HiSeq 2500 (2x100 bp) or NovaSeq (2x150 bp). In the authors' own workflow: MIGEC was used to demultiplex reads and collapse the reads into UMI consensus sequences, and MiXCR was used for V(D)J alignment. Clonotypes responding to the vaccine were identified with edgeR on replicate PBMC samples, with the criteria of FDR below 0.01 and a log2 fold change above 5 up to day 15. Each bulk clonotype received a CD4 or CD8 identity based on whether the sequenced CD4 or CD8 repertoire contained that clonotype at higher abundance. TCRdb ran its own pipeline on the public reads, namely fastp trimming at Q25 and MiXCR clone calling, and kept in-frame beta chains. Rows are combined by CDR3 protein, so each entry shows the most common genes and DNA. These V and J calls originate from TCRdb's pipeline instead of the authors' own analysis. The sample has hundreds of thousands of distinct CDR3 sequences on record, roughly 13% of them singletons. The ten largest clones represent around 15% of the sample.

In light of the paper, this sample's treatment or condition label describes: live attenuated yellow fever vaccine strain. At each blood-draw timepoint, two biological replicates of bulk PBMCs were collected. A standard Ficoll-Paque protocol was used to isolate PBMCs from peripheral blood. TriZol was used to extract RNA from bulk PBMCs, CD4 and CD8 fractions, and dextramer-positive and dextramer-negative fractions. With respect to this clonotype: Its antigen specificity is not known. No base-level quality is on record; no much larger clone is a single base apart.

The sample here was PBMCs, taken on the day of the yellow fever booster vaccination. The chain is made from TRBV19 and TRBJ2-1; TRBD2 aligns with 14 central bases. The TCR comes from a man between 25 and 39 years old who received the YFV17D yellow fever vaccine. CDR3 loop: CASSITGTSGRNEQFF. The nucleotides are TGTGCCAGTAGTATAACCGGGACTAGCGGGAGAAATGAGCAGTTCTTC.